These 26 T cell receptor beta chains came from one sample sequenced in a study of graft-versus-host responses after intestinal transplantation. TCRdb's table, derived via immunoSEQ multiplex PCR, lists solely in-frame clones and lacks some. There are 100,000 or so clones in the sample; roughly 93% occur only once, and 0.95% to 1.3% lies in the top ten. The antigens for these receptors are not known. This specimen consisted of unstimulated CD8+ T cells sorted from spleen or lymph node cells, obtained before transplant. The origin of the receptors is a human donor who was the organ donor for an intestinal transplant.

This chain uses TRBV14 with TRBJ1-1, with 8 positions matching TRBD1. The J segment lost 5 bases and the V segment lost 3 bases, leaving 8 bases of the junction unmatched. Germline V CDR1 and CDR2: SGHDN, FVKESK. The CDR3 runs 15 residues. The CDR3 here is CASSHSQGARTEAFF. Here the CDR3 DNA reads TGTGCCAGCAGCCATTCCCAGGGGGCGCGAACTGAAGCTTTCTTT. The entire variable domain, with the rest obtained from reference TRBV14 and TRBJ1-1, is as follows: EAGVTQFPSHSVIEKGQTVTLRCDPISGHDNLYWYRRVMGKEIKFLLHFVKESKQDESGMPNNRFLAERTGGTYSTLKVQPAELEDSGVYFCASSHSQGARTEAFFGQGTRLTVV.

This rearrangement joins TRBV5-5 to TRBJ1-6; 10 positions match TRBD1. The CDR3 covers 17 residues. The V gene end was trimmed by 2 bases and the J gene end by 7 bases; junction bases not matched to a gene: 9. Germline CDR1 and CDR2: SGHKS and YYEKEE (reference sequence). The chain's CDR3 is CASSFQAGTGANSPLHF. As DNA, the CDR3 is TGTGCCAGCAGCTTTCAGGCCGGGACAGGGGCCAATTCACCCCTCCACTTT.

The genes are TRBV13 and TRBJ2-4; D possibly corresponds to TRBD2 (6 bases). The germline V and J ends were trimmed by 2 bases and 5 bases, with 10 bases remaining between them. The germline CDR1 and CDR2 sequences are PRHDT and FYEKMQ (reference sequence). This CDR3 has 14 amino acids. CDR3 bases: TGTGCCAGCAGCTTAAGGAGGGGAGAAAACATTCAGTACTTC. Translating it yields CASSLRRGENIQYF.

The rearrangement joins TRBV11-2 to TRBJ2-2; 7 nucleotides agree with TRBD1. Losses at the gene ends were 5 bases for V and 5 bases for J; bases not matched to a gene: 5. The germline V gene has CDR1 SGHAT and CDR2 FQNNGV. The CDR3 is made up of 14 amino acids. In DNA form, the CDR3 reads TGTGCCAGCAGCCCTTTACAGGGGACCGGGGAGCTGTTTTTT. Translation gives CASSPLQGTGELFF.

This clone has only one observation. The rearrangement links TRBV4-2 to TRBJ2-1; TRBD2 matches 7 bases. The CDR3 has 11 residues. After removal of 3 bases from V and 10 bases from J, the junction contained 0 bases not matched to a gene. The germline CDR1 and CDR2 sequences are LGHNA and YNFKEQ. The CDR3 sequence: CASSHGGEQFF. Written as DNA, the CDR3 is TGTGCCAGCAGCCACGGGGGGGAGCAGTTCTTC.

The chain carries TRBV4-3 and TRBJ2-3; no clear D. The germline V gene encodes CDR1 LGHNA and CDR2 YSLEER. CDR3 length: 15 amino acids. Trimming cost V 1 base and J 3 bases, with 11 bases left between them. The CDR3 reads CASSQGPIGTDTQYF. CDR3 in DNA: TGCGCCAGCAGCCAAGGGCCTATCGGGACAGATACGCAGTATTTT.

The chain uses TRBV4-1 and TRBJ1-6, with 9 bases that match TRBD1. The V gene end was trimmed by 4 bases and the J gene end by 10 bases; junction bases not matched to a gene: 5. Germline loops: CDR1 MGHRA, CDR2 YSYEKL. The CDR3 covers 14 residues. The CDR3 bases are TGCGCCAGCAGCCTAGGACAGGGGTCCTCACCCCTCCACTTT. Protein: CASSLGQGSSPLHF.

CDR3 DNA sequence: TGTGCCAGCAGCTTGGGGGCCGGCTATGGCTACACCTTC. Its translation is CASSLGAGYGYTF. The gene calls are TRBV5-4 and TRBJ1-2; D uncertain. Germline CDR1 is SGHNT and CDR2 is YYREEE (reference sequence). Trimming left V 0 bases short and J 4 bases short, with 7 bases between. This CDR3 has 13 residues.

In this sample, this clone turned up once. This chain joins TRBV11-2 and TRBJ2-1; the D is unclear. The germline V gene encodes CDR1 SGHAT and CDR2 FQNNGV. Trimming pared 1 base from V and 0 bases from J, leaving 10 bases between. The CDR3 spans 16 residues. Here the CDR3 DNA reads TGTGCCAGCAGCTTAGTGCGCCGTAGCTCCTACAATGAGCAGTTCTTC. This gives the protein CASSLVRRSSYNEQFF.

The V gene is TRBV15, the J gene TRBJ1-2; a weak D match, TRBD1 (6 bases). In germline, CDR1 is LNHNV, CDR2 YYDKDF (reference sequence). Trimming pared 0 bases from V and 0 bases from J, leaving 17 bases between. The CDR3 length is 18 residues. Written as DNA, the CDR3 is TGTGCCACCAGCAGAGATCCGAAAGAGGACAGCGCTAACTATGGCTACACCTTC. As protein: CATSRDPKEDSANYGYTF.

The V call is TRBV4-1, the J call TRBJ2-1; maybe TRBD2 (6 bases). The CDR3 contains 15 residues. Germline CDR1 and CDR2: MGHRA and YSYEKL. V gave up 6 bases and J gave up 0 bases, with 12 bases separating them. CDR3 amino acids: CASSPGLLSYNEQFF. In DNA, the CDR3 is TGCGCCAGCAGTCCGGGACTCCTCTCCTACAATGAGCAGTTCTTC.

The chain is built from TRBV11-2 and TRBJ2-1; TRBD2 matches 9 bases. CDR1 is SGHAT, CDR2 FQNNGV, per germline. The V segment lost 5 bases and the J segment 2 bases; nucleotides outside the gene matches: 4. The CDR3 covers 15 residues. CDR3 region: CASSMGGGAYNEQFF. In nucleotides, the CDR3 is TGTGCCAGCAGCATGGGCGGGGGGGCCTACAATGAGCAGTTCTTC.

Concerning this clone: Sequence at one end of the junction differs from germline and may be a read error. V is TRBV5-1 and J is TRBJ2-3; a weak D match, TRBD1 (6 bases). This CDR3 has 14 residues. CDR1 and CDR2 (germline): SGHRS, YFSETQ. The CDR3 sequence: CTSSWDISTDTQYF. The DNA for the CDR3 is TGCACCAGCAGCTGGGACATCAGCACAGATACGCAGTATTTT.

The chain carries TRBV29-1 and TRBJ2-3; 9 nucleotides line up with TRBD2. The CDR3 loop spans 13 amino acids. The germline V gene encodes CDR1 SQVTM and CDR2 ANQGSEA. Germline trimming cut 4 bases from V and 4 bases from J; bases unmatched to any gene: 3. The CDR3 coding sequence is TGCAGCGTTGTAGCGGGAGTGGCAGATACGCAGTATTTT. Protein: CSVVAGVADTQYF.

This clone came up once. V is TRBV7-9 and J is TRBJ2-7, with 9 bases aligning to TRBD1. Looked up from germline, CDR1 is SEHNR and CDR2 is FQNEAQ (reference sequence). V was clipped by 1 base and J by 5 bases; unmatched bases: 6. The CDR3 runs 15 residues. The CDR3 is CASSLGVGQGNEQYF. CDR3 in DNA: TGTGCCAGCAGCTTAGGGGTGGGACAGGGAAACGAGCAGTACTTC.

The rearrangement joins TRBV27 to TRBJ1-5, with D possibly TRBD1 on 5 matching bases. V lost 8 bases and J 5 bases, leaving 10 bases between the germline ends. The CDR3 covers 12 residues. Germline V gene lookup returns CDR1 MNHEY and CDR2 SMNVEV (reference sequence). This CDR3 reads CASGQGYQPQHF. DNA of the CDR3: TGTGCCAGCGGCCAGGGATATCAGCCCCAGCATTTT.

The chain has TRBV9 and TRBJ2-7, with TRBD2 matching over 8 bases. This CDR3 has 14 residues. V lost 0 bases to trimming and J lost 2 bases; unmatched junction nucleotides: 1. The germline gives CDR1 SGDLS, CDR2 YYNGEE. The CDR3, as DNA: TGTGCCAGCAGCGTAGGCGGGGGGACCTACGAGCAGTACTTC. Residues: CASSVGGGTYEQYF. Looking up the rest from reference TRBV9 and TRBJ2-7 gives the full variable domain: DSGVTQTPKHLITATGQRVTLRCSPRSGDLSVYWYQQSLDQGLQFLIQYYNGEERAKGNILERFSAQQFPDLHSELNLSSLELGDSALYFCASSVGGGTYEQYFGPGTRLTVT.

The chain uses TRBV6-1 and TRBJ2-7; the D gene is possibly TRBD2 (7 bases). The CDR3 has 13 residues. In germline, CDR1 is MNHNS, CDR2 SASEGT. CDR3 DNA sequence: TGTGTCGCGGGGGCCTTTGGCTCCTACGAGCAGTACTTC. Protein: CVAGAFGSYEQYF.

J is TRBJ2-7 and V is TRBV6-1; 7 bases line up with TRBD1. Germline V gives CDR1 MNHNS, CDR2 SASEGT. J lost 3 bases, V lost 3 bases, and 8 bases had no gene match. The length of the CDR3 is 15 residues. The CDR3 here is CASSEGDSWVYEQYF. CDR3 in DNA: TGTGCCAGCAGTGAGGGGGACAGCTGGGTCTACGAGCAGTACTTC.

The gene calls are TRBV11-3 and TRBJ2-7, with D maybe TRBD2 (6 bases). The germline V gene encodes CDR1 SGHNT and CDR2 YENEEA. Trimming removed 4 bases at V and 3 bases at J, with 10 bases between. The length of the CDR3 is 13 residues. CDR3 region: CASSWGVNYEQYF. The CDR3 coding sequence is TGTGCCAGCAGCTGGGGGGTCAACTACGAGCAGTACTTC.

The chain carries TRBV18 and TRBJ2-7, with 7 nucleotides matching TRBD2. The CDR3 is made up of 18 amino acids. The V segment lost 7 bases and the J segment 7 bases; nucleotides outside the gene matches: 25. Germline CDR1 KGHSH, CDR2 LQKENI. The chain's CDR3 is CASFTRTPIFCGRGEQYF. CDR3 coding DNA: TGTGCCAGCTTCACCAGGACTCCTATTTTTTGCGGGAGAGGTGAGCAGTACTTC.

The chain carries TRBV19 and TRBJ1-5; D possibly corresponds to TRBD1 (6 bases). The germline V gene has CDR1 LNHDA and CDR2 SQIVND (reference sequence). This CDR3 is 15 amino acids long. The V and J ends lost 3 bases and 7 bases respectively, with 16 bases between them. CDR3 protein: CASSIDRNTGQPQHF. CDR3 DNA sequence: TGTGCCAGTAGTATTGACCGCAATACAGGGCAGCCCCAGCATTTT.

This clone was picked up one time. The chain combines TRBV21-1 with TRBJ1-1. TRBV21-1 is classified as a pseudogene. The CDR3 has 17 residues. CDR3 DNA: TGTGCCAGCAGCACAAGAATTGAGGGCTCCTGGGCCACTGAAGCTTTCTTT. Its protein product is CASSTRIEGSWATEAFF.

This clone was counted between two and nine times. V and J are TRBV14 and TRBJ2-7; 7 bases line up with TRBD2. The germline gives CDR1 SGHDN, CDR2 FVKESK. CDR3 size: 15 residues. V dropped 5 bases and J dropped 0; count of bases not matched to a gene: 7. The CDR3 loop is CASSALAELSYEQYF. DNA for the CDR3: TGTGCCAGCAGCGCGCTAGCGGAGCTCTCCTACGAGCAGTACTTC.

The V and J genes are TRBV11-2 and TRBJ2-5, with D possibly matching TRBD1 (5 bases). Gene TRBJ2-7 matches the end of the DNA better, so the J call may be wrong. Germline values: CDR1 SGHAT, CDR2 FQNNGV. The length of the CDR3 is 14 residues. The CDR3 DNA is TGTGCCAGCAGCTTACAGGACACAACCTACGAGCAGTACTTC. Protein: CASSLQDTTYEQYF.

The J gene is TRBJ1-1, the V gene TRBV13, with 7 positions matching TRBD1. Germline V CDR1 and CDR2: PRHDT, FYEKMQ (reference sequence). The CDR3 extends over 17 amino acids. J lost 5 bases, V lost 4 bases, and 16 bases had no gene match. The DNA of the CDR3 is TGTGCCAGCAGCTCTCTCATCAAGGGGGCGCTTATGACTGAAGCTTTCTTT. Translating it yields CASSSLIKGALMTEAFF.